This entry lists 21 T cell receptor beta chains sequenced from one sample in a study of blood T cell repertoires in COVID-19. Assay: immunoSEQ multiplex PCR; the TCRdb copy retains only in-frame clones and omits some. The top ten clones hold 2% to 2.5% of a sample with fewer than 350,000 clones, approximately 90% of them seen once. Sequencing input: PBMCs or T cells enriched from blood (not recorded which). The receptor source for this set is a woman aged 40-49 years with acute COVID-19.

CDR3 sequence reads: CASRPLAGPNQPYGYTF. The CDR3 nucleotides are TGTGCCAGCAGACCGCTGGCAGGGCCCAACCAACCCTATGGCTACACCTTC. The chain recombines TRBV6-4 with TRBJ1-2, with D maybe TRBD1 (5 bases). V lost 6 bases, J lost 4 bases, and 24 bases lay in between. The CDR3 sequence is 17 residues long. Germline V gene sequence: CDR1 MRHNA, CDR2 SNTAGT.

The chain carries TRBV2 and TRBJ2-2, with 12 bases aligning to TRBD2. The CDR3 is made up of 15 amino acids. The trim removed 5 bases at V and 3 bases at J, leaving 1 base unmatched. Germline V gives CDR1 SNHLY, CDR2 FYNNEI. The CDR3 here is CASSPSGGDTGELFF. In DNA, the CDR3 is TGTGCCAGCAGTCCTAGCGGGGGGGACACCGGGGAGCTGTTTTTT.

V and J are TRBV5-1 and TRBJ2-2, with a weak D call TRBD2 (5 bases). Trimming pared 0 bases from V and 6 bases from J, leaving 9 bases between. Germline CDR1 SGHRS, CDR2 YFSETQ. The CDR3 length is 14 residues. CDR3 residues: CASSLAPGAGELFF. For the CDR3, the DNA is TGCGCCAGCAGCTTGGCCCCCGGGGCCGGGGAGCTGTTTTTT.

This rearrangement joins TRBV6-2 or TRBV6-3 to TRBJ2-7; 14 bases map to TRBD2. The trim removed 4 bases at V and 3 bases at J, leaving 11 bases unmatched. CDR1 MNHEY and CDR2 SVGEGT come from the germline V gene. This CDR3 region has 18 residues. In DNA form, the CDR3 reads TGTGCCAGCAGTTCCCTCGGCGGGACTAGCGGGAGTTTCTACGAGCAGTACTTC. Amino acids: CASSSLGGTSGSFYEQYF.

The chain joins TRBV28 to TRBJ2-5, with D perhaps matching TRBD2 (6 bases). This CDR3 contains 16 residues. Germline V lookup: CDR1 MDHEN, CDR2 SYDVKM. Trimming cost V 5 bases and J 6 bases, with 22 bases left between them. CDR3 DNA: TGTGCCAGCAGTCTCTCGGGGGAACTGGACCGTAAGACCCAGTACTTC. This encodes CASSLSGELDRKTQYF.

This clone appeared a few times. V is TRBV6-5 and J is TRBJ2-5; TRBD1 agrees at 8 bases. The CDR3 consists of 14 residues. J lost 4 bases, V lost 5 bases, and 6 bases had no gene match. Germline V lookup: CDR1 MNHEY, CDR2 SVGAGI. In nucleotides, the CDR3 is TGTGCCAGCAGTCCCGGGACAGGTTCAGAGACCCAGTACTTC. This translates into CASSPGTGSETQYF.

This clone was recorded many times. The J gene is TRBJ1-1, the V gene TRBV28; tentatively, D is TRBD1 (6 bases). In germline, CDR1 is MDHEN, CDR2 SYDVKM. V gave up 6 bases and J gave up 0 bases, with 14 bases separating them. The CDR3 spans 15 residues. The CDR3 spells CASRAGTIMNTEAFF. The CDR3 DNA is TGTGCCAGCAGGGCCGGGACAATCATGAACACTGAAGCTTTCTTT.

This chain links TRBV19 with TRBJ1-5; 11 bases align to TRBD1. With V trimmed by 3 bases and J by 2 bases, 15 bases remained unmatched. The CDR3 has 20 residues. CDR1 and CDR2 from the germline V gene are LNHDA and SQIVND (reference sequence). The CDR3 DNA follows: TGTGCCAGTAGTATTCTCCGGACAGGGGGCAATATTATGGGCAATCAGCCCCAGCATTTT. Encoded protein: CASSILRTGGNIMGNQPQHF.

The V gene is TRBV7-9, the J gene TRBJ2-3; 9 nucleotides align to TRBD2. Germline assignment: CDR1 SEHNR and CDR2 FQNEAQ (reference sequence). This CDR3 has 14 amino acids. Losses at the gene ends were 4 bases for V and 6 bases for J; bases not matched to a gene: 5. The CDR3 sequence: CASSSLAGRDTQYF. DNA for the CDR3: TGTGCCAGCAGCTCCCTAGCGGGAAGGGATACGCAGTATTTT.

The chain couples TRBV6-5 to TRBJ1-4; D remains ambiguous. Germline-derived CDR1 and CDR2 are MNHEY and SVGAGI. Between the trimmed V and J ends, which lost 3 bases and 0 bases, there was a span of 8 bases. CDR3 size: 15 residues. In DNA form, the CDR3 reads TGTGCCAGCAGTTATTCCTTTACAACTAATGAAAAACTGTTTTTT. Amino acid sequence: CASSYSFTTNEKLFF.

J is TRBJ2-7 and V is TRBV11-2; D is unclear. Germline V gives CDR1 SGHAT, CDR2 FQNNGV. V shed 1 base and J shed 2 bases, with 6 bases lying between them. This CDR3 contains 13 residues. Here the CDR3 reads CASSLGVTYEQYF. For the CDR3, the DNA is TGTGCCAGCAGCTTAGGAGTCACCTACGAGCAGTACTTC.

CDR3 DNA sequence: TGCGCCAGCAGCCCCAAGGGCGCCAGCGGGGAGAGCGAGCAGTACTTC. Amino acid sequence: CASSPKGASGESEQYF. The V and J genes are TRBV4-1 and TRBJ2-7; TRBD2 agrees at 7 bases. The CDR3 spans 16 residues. J was trimmed by 6 bases and V by 4 bases; bases with no gene match: 15. Germline CDR1 MGHRA, CDR2 YSYEKL.

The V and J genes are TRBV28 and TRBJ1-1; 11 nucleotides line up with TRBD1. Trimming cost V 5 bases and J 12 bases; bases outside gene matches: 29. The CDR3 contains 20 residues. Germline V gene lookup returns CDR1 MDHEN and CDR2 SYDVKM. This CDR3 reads CASSDPRGPDRGTGGRGSFF. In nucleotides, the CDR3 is TGTGCCAGCAGTGACCCGCGGGGACCTGACAGGGGGACAGGGGGAAGGGGGTCTTTCTTT.

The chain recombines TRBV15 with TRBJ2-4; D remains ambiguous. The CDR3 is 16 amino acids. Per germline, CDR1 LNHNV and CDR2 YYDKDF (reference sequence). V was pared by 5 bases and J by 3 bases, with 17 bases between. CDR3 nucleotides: TGTGCCACCAGCCCGCGAAGTCAGGTGGTCAAAAACATTCAGTACTTC. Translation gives CATSPRSQVVKNIQYF.

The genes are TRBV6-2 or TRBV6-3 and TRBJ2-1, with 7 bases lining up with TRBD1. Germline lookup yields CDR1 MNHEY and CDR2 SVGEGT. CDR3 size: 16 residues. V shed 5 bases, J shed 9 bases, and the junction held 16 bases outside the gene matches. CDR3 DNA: TGTGCCAGCAGTCAACCGACAGGGAGAGGGTTGGGTGAGCAGTTCTTC. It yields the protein CASSQPTGRGLGEQFF.

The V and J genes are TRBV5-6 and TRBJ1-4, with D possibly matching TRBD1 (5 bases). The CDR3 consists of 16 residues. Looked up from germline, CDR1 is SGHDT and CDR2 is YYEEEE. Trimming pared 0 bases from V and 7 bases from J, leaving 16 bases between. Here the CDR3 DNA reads TGTGCCAGCAGCTTGGATCGGCGGGGGGTTATTGAAAAACTGTTTTTT. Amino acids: CASSLDRRGVIEKLFF.

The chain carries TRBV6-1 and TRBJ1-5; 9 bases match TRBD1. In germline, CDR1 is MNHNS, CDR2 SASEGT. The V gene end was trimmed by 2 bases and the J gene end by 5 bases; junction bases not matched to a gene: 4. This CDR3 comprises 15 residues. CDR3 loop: CASSETRTGDQPQHF. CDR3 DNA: TGTGCCAGCAGTGAAACGAGGACAGGGGATCAGCCCCAGCATTTT.

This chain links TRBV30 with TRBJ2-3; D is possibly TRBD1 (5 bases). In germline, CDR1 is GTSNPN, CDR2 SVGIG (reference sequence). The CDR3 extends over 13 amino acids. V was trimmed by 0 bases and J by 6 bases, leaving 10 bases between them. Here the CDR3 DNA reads TGTGCCTGGAGTGTAGGGGAATCCGATACGCAGTATTTT. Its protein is CAWSVGESDTQYF.

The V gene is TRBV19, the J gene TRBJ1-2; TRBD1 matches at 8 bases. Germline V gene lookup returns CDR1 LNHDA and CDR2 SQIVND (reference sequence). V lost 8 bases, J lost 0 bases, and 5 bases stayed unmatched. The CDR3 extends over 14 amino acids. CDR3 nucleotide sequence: TGTGCCAGTTACTACAGGGGGTCTAACTATGGCTACACCTTC. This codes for CASYYRGSNYGYTF.

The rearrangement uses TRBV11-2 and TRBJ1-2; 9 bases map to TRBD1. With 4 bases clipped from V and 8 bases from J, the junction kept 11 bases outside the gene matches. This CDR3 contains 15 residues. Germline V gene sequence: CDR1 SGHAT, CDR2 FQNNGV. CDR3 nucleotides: TGTGCCAGCAGCTCCCAACAGGGGGCTTTCAACGGCTACACCTTC. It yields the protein CASSSQQGAFNGYTF. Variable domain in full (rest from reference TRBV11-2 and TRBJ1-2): EAGVAQSPRYKIIEKRQSVAFWCNPISGHATLYWYQQILGQGPKLLIQFQNNGVVDDSQLPKDRFSAERLKGVDSTLKIQPAKLEDSAVYLCASSSQQGAFNGYTFGSGTRLTVV.

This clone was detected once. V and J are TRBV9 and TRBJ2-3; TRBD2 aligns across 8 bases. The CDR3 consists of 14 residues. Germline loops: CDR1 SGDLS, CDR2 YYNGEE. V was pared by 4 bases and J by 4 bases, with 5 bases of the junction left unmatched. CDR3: CASSPSGGADTQYF. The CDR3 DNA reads TGTGCCAGCAGCCCGAGCGGGGGTGCAGATACGCAGTATTTT.